This TCR beta chain was identified in a study of cytomegalovirus exposure and HLA in healthy donors. Overall study: Later, an analysis reported that the 120 or so validation repertoires had used the same platform as the 500 to 750 first-cohort repertoires.

About this clone itself: Antigen: not known.

J gave up 4 bases and V 1 base, and 3 bases lay outside the gene matches. CDR3 length: 14 amino acids. Germline loops: CDR1 SEHNR, CDR2 FQNEAQ (reference sequence). The study's findings and limits: Rarity marked most TCR sequences, yet some public TCRs occurred in many donors. As confirmed in vitro, three CMV-associated chains were specific for CMV antigens.

Some clones are missing from TCRdb's copy, which holds only in-frame ones; the method was immunoSEQ multiplex PCR. The sample has some 250,000 clones; around 89% are singletons. The J gene is TRBJ1-1, the V gene TRBV7-9; 7 positions match TRBD1. The TCR was taken from a woman under 30 in good health and CMV-seronegative. Sequencing used PBMCs. CDR3 in amino acids: CASSLDAGGTEAFF. CDR3 DNA sequence: TGTGCCAGCAGCTTAGATGCAGGGGGCACTGAAGCTTTCTTT. Full variable domain (outside the CDR3, taken from reference TRBV7-9 and TRBJ1-1): DTGVSQNPRHKITKRGQNVTFRCDPISEHNRLYWYRQTLGQGPEFLTYFQNEAQLEKSRLLSDRFSAERPKGSFSTLEIQRTEQGDSAMYLCASSLDAGGTEAFFGQGTRLTVV.